Listed below are T cell receptor beta chains from one sample, sequenced in a study of T cell responses to AZD1222 COVID-19 vaccine. Clones were sequenced by immunoSEQ multiplex PCR, and TCRdb holds only the in-frame ones, with some missing. This sample has approximately 120,000 clones, with approximately 90% found just once. The specimen comprised peripheral blood, sampled on day 0 of AZD1222 vaccination. These receptors came from an adult in good health. Each CDR3 is given with its conserved first and last residue. D genes are given only for firm matches. Clone size is shown for a subset of rows, as once, few, many or a class of expanded clone.

CDR3 DNA	CDR3 protein	clone size	J gene	V gene	D gene
TGTGCCAGTAGTATAGCTTGGGGGGCCACCGGGGAGCTGTTTTTT	CASSIAWGATGELFF	.	TRBJ2-2	TRBV19	.
TGTGCCAGCAGCTTAGGTCCAATCATGGACACTGAAGCTTTCTTT	CASSLGPIMDTEAFF	.	TRBJ1-1	TRBV11-3	.
TGTGCCAGCAGTGAAGGGGCAGGGGTGACGGTTAGTTCACCCCTCCACTTT	CASSEGAGVTVSSPLHF	.	TRBJ1-6	TRBV25-1	.
TGTGCCAGCTCACCATCCCTAGCGGGAGTAGAGCTGTTTTTT	CASSPSLAGVELFF	.	TRBJ2-2	TRBV18	TRBD2
TGTGCCAGCAGTTTAAATTCCGGGGGCACAGATACGCAGTATTTT	CASSLNSGGTDTQYF	.	TRBJ2-3	TRBV28	.
TGTGCCAGCAGCCCATCGGAGAGGACTGAAGCTTTCTTT	CASSPSERTEAFF	.	TRBJ1-1	TRBV2	.
TGTGCCAGTAGTATGGGGTCCTACGAGCAGTACTTC	CASSMGSYEQYF	few	TRBJ2-7	TRBV19	.
TGCGCCAGCAGCCATACAGGGGGGAGCTCTGGAAACACCATATATTTT	CASSHTGGSSGNTIYF	.	TRBJ1-3	TRBV5-1	TRBD1
TGTGCCAGCAGCCCTGGCATTTCTGGAAACACCATATATTTT	CASSPGISGNTIYF	.	TRBJ1-3	TRBV7-2	.
TGTGCCAGTAGTAGAGGACAGGGATGGGACGAGCAGTACTTC	CASSRGQGWDEQYF	once	TRBJ2-7	TRBV19	TRBD1
TGTGCCAGCAGTTACCGGAGGACTAGTCCCTACAATGAGCAGTTCTTC	CASSYRRTSPYNEQFF	.	TRBJ2-1	TRBV6-5	TRBD2
TGTGCCAGCAGTTCCCCGGGACAGAAACAGCCCCAGCATTTT	CASSSPGQKQPQHF	.	TRBJ1-5	TRBV6-6	TRBD1
TGTGCCAGCAGTTCAGCTCGACCGAGCTATAATTCACCCCTCCACTTT	CASSSARPSYNSPLHF	.	TRBJ1-6	TRBV27	.
TGTGCCACCAGTGATTTCGGGACTACCATCACAGATACGCAGTATTTT	CATSDFGTTITDTQYF	.	TRBJ2-3	TRBV24-1	TRBD2
TGTGCCAGCAGTCAGAACACAGATACGCAGTATTTT	CASSQNTDTQYF	.	TRBJ2-3	TRBV6-5	.
TGTGCCAGCAGCCGACAGGGGCTGCTTGAAGGTGGCTACACCTTC	CASSRQGLLEGGYTF	few	TRBJ1-2	TRBV9	TRBD1
TGTGCCAGCAGGGCCGGGAGGGCTAGCACAGATACGCAGTATTTT	CASRAGRASTDTQYF	.	TRBJ2-3	TRBV2	TRBD2
TGTGCCAGCTCACCAATTGAATCCGGTGAGCAGTTCTTC	CASSPIESGEQFF	.	TRBJ2-1	TRBV18	.
TGCGCCAGCAGCCATGCCCTGGCAGGCCCGATCTATGGCTACACCTTC	CASSHALAGPIYGYTF	.	TRBJ1-2	TRBV4-1	.
TGTGCCAGCAGATTTCAGGCTCCGAACACTGAAGCTTTCTTT	CASRFQAPNTEAFF	.	TRBJ1-1	TRBV27	.
TGTGCCAGCAGTTCCGCTGCGGGGGGATACAATGAGCAGTTCTTC	CASSSAAGGYNEQFF	.	TRBJ2-1	TRBV2	TRBD2
TGTGCCAGCAGTTGGGGACAGGGCTTCTCTGGAAACACCATATATTTT	CASSWGQGFSGNTIYF	.	TRBJ1-3	TRBV28	TRBD1
TGTGCCAGCAGCCTGAGGCAGCCCGTAGAGAGTGAGCAGTTCTTC	CASSLRQPVESEQFF	.	TRBJ2-1	TRBV5-4	.
TGTGCCAGCAGCTTAGGGGGAGATGGAAACACCATATATTTT	CASSLGGDGNTIYF	once	TRBJ1-3	TRBV11-3	.
TGTGCCAGCAGGGAGACAGGGGGTATCTCTGGAAACACCATATATTTT	CASRETGGISGNTIYF	.	TRBJ1-3	TRBV6-6	TRBD1
TGTGCCAGCAGCCCTAGGACAGGACTAAACTATGGCTACACCTTC	CASSPRTGLNYGYTF	.	TRBJ1-2	TRBV9	TRBD1
TGTGCCTGGAGTTGGGGACAGGGAGGGGAAAAACTGTTTTTT	CAWSWGQGGEKLFF	.	TRBJ1-4	TRBV30	TRBD1